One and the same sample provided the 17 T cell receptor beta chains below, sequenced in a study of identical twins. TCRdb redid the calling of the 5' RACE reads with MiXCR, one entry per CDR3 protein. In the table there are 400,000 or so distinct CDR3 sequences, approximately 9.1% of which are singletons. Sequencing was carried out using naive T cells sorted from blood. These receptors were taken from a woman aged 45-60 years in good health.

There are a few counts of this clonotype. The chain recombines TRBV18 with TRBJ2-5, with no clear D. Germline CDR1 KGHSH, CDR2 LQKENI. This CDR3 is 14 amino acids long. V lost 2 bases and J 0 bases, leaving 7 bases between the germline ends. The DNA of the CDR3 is TGTGCCAGCTCACCAGGGGATAACCAAGAGACCCAGTACTTC. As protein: CASSPGDNQETQYF.

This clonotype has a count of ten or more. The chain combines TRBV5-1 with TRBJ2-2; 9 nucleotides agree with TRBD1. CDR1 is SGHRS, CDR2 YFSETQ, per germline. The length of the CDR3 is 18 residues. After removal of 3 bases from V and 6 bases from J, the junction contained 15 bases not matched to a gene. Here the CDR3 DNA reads TGCGCCAGCAGCTCTTTAGTCCCGGGACAGGGTGTCGCCGGGGAGCTGTTTTTT. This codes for CASSSLVPGQGVAGELFF.

In DNA form, the CDR3 reads TGTGCCAGCAGCCAAGTGACCTCAAATCAGCCCCAGCATTTT. Translated: CASSQVTSNQPQHF. This chain links TRBV3-1 with TRBJ1-5; D remains ambiguous. Germline V gene data show CDR1 as LGHDT and CDR2 as YNNKEL (reference sequence). The CDR3 totals 14 residues. V was pared by 1 base and J by 4 bases, with 8 bases between.

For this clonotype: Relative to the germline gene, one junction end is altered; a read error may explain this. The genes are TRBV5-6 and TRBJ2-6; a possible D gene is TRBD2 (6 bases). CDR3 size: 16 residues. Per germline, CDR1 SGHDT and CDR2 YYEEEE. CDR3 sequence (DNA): TGTGCCAGCAGCCCTGGACGGGAGTCTGGTGCCAACGTCCTGACTTTC. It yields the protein CASSPGRESGANVLTF.

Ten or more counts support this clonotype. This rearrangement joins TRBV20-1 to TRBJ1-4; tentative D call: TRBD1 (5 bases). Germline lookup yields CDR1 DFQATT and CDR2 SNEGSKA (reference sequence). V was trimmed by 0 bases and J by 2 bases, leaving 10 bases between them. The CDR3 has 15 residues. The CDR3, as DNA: TGCAGTGCTAGAGATCGGGACTTCACTAATGAAAAACTGTTTTTT. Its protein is CSARDRDFTNEKLFF.

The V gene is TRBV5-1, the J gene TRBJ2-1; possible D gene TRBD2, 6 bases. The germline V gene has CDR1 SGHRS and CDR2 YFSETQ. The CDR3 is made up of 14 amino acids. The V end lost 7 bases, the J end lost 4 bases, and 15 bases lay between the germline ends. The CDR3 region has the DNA TGCGCCAGCTTCGGAGGGGACTCATACAATGAGCAGTTCTTC. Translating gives CASFGGDSYNEQFF.

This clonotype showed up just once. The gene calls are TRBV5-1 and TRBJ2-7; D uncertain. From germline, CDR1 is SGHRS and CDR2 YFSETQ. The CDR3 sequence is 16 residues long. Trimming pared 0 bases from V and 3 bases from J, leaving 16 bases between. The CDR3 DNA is TGCGCCAGCAGCTTGGGTGGTTCGGACGGAAGCTACGAGCAGTACTTC. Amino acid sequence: CASSLGGSDGSYEQYF.

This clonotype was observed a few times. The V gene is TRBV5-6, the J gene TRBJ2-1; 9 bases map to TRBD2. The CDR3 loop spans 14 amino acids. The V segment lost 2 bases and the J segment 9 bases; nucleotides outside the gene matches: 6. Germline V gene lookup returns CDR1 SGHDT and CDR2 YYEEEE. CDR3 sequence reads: CASSLGGRVFEQFF. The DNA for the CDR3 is TGTGCCAGCAGCTTAGGCGGGAGGGTCTTTGAGCAGTTCTTC.

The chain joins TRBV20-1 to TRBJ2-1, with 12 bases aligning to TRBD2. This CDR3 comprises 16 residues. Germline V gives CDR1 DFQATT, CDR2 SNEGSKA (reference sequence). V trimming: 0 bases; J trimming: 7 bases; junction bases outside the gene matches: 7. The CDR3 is CSAREASGRALNEQFF. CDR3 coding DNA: TGCAGTGCTAGAGAGGCTAGCGGGAGGGCCTTGAATGAGCAGTTCTTC.

The CDR3 DNA reads as TGTGCCAGCAGTCCGAACTACGGGGGCAGCACAGATACGCAGTATTTT. Translated, it gives CASSPNYGGSTDTQYF. The chain carries TRBV12-3 or TRBV12-4 and TRBJ2-3; D may be TRBD1 or TRBD2 (6 bases each). The CDR3 totals 16 residues. Trimming shortened V by 5 bases and J by 0 bases, and 15 bases separated the two germline ends.

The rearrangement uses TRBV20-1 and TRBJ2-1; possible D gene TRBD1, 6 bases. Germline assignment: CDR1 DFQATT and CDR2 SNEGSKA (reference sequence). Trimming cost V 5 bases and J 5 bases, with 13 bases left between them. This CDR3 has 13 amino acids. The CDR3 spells CSASGTTNNEQFF. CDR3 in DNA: TGCAGTGCTTCCGGGACAACCAACAATGAGCAGTTCTTC.

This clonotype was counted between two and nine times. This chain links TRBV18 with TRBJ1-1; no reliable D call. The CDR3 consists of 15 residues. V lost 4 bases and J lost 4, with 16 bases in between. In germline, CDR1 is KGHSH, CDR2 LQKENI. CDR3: CASSQKGVGPTEAFF. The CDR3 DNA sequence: TGTGCCAGCTCACAAAAGGGCGTCGGACCCACTGAAGCTTTCTTT.

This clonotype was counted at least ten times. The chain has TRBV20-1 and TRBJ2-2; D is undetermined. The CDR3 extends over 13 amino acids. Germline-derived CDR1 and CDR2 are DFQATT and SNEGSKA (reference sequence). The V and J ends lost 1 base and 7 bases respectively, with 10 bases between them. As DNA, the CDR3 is TGCAGTGCTAGAGTACCCGGAGACGGGGAGCTGTTTTTT. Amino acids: CSARVPGDGELFF.

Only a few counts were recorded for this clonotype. CDR3 sequence (DNA): TGCGCCAGCAGTCCCGGACTAGCGGGAGCGGGAGAGCAGTACGTC. Encoded protein: CASSPGLAGAGEQYV. V is TRBV10-2 and J is TRBJ2-7; 13 positions match TRBD2. The CDR3 extends over 15 amino acids. The germline CDR1 and CDR2 sequences are WSHSY and SAAADI. The V and J ends lost 5 bases and 7 bases, in that order; junction bases with no gene match: 8.

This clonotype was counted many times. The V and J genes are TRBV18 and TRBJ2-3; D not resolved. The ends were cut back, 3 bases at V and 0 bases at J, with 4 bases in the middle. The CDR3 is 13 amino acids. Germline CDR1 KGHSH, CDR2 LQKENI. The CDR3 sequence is CASSPASTDTQYF. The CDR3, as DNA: TGTGCCAGCTCACCCGCTAGCACAGATACGCAGTATTTT. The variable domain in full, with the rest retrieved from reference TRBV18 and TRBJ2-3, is NAGVMQNPRHLVRRRGQEARLRCSPMKGHSHVYWYRQLPEEGLKFMVYLQKENIIDESGMPKERFSAEFPKEGPSILRIQQVVRGDSAAYFCASSPASTDTQYFGPGTRLTVL.

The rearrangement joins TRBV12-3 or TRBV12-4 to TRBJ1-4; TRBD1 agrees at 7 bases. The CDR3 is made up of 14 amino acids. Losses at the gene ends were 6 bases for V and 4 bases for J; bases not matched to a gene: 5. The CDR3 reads CASRRDRNNEKLFF. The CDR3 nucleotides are TGTGCCAGCAGACGGGACAGAAATAATGAAAAACTGTTTTTT.

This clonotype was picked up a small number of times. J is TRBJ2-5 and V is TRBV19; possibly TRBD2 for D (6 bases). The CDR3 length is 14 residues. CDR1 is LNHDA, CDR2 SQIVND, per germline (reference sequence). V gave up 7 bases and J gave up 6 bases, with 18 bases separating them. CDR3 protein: CASTQVGEVKTQYF. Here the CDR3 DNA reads TGTGCCAGTACTCAAGTAGGGGAGGTCAAGACCCAGTACTTC.